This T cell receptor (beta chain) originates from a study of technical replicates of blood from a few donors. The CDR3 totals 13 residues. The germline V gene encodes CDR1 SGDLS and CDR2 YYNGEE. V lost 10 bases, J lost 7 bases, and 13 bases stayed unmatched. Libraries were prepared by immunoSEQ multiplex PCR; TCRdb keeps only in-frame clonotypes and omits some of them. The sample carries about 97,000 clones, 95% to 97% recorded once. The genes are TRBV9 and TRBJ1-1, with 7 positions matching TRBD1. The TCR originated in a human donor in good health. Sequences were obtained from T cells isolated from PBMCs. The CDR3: CAGGTAPPFEAFF. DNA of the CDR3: TGTGCCGGGGGGACAGCACCACCTTTTGAAGCTTTCTTT.